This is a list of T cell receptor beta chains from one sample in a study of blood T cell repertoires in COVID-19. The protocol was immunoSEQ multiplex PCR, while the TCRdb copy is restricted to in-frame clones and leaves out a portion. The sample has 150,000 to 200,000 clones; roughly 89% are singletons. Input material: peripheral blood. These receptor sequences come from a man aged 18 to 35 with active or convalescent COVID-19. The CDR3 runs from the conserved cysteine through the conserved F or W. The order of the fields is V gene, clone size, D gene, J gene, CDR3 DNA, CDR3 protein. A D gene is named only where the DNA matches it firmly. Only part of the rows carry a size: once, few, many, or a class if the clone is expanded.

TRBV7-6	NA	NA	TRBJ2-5	TGTGCCAGCAGCCTCTTCAGGGGGGCGGGTTCGACATGGGAGACCCAGTACTTC	CASSLFRGAGSTWETQYF
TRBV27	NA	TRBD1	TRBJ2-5	TGTGCCAGCAGTTCTGGGACAGAGGTCCAAGAGACCCAGTACTTC	CASSSGTEVQETQYF
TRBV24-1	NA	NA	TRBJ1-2	TGTGCCACCAGTGACCCCGGGACAAATTATGGCTACACCTTC	CATSDPGTNYGYTF
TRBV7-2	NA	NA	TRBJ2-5	TGTGCCAGCAGCTTAGTTAGAGAGACCCAGTACTTC	CASSLVRETQYF
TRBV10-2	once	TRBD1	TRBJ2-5	TGCGCCACCCGACAGGGTAATCGAGAGACCCAGTACTTC	CATRQGNRETQYF
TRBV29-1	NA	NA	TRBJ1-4	TGCAGCGTTGGGTTTAGGGGAAATGAAAAACTGTTTTTT	CSVGFRGNEKLFF
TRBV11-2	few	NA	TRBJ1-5	TGTGCCAGCAGCACGGGACATTATAGCAATCAGCCCCAGCATTTT	CASSTGHYSNQPQHF
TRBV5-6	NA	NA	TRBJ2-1	TGTGCCAGCAGCTCCCCCCTAAGTTCCTACAATGAGCAGTTCTTC	CASSSPLSSYNEQFF
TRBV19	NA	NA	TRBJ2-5	TGTGCCAGTAGTATTCGTTTCGGCCTAGGAGAGACCCAGTACTTC	CASSIRFGLGETQYF
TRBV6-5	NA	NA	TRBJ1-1	TGTGCCGTCCGATGGAGGCAGACGAACACTGAAGCTTTCTTT	CAVRWRQTNTEAFF
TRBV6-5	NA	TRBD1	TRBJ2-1	TGTGCCAGCAGGGGGACAGGGGGCCTCGATGAGCAGTTCTTC	CASRGTGGLDEQFF
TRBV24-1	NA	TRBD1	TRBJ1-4	TGTGCCACCAGTGATTCGGGACAGGGGAGTGAAAAACTGTTTTTT	CATSDSGQGSEKLFF
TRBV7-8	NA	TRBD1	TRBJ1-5	TGTGCCAGCAGCTTATTAGTCACAGGGGGCAATCAGCCCCAGCATTTT	CASSLLVTGGNQPQHF
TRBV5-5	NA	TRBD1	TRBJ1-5	TGTGCCAGCAGCTTGGCCCCGGGACAGGGGGCTGATCAGCCCCAGCATTTT	CASSLAPGQGADQPQHF
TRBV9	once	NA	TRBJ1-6	TGTGCCAGCAGCGGGGTTTCGGGTCGGGATAATTCACCCCTCCACTTT	CASSGVSGRDNSPLHF
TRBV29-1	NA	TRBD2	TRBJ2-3	TGCAGCGTTGAAGCACTAGCGGGAGAAGGGGAAACAGATACGCAGTATTTT	CSVEALAGEGETDTQYF
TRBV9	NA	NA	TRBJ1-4	TGTGCCAGCAGCATAGGTGTCGGGATTCGAGATGAAAAACTGTTTTTT	CASSIGVGIRDEKLFF
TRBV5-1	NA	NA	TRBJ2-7	TGCGCCAGCAGCTTAATAACCAGCGGGCCCCTGGGAGAGCAGTACTTC	CASSLITSGPLGEQYF
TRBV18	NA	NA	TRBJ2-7	TGTGCCAGCTCACCACCGGGGCAAACCTCCTACGAGCAGTACTTC	CASSPPGQTSYEQYF
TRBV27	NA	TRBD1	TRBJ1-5	TGTGCCAGCATCAACAGGGGTGGCAATCAGCCCCAGCATTTT	CASINRGGNQPQHF
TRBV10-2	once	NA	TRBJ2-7	TGCGCCAGCAGTGGGGGCAGGACTAATTACGAGCAGTACTTC	CASSGGRTNYEQYF
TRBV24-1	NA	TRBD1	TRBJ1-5	TGTGCCACCAGTGATCATCGACAGGGGGCAAATCAGCCCCAGCATTTT	CATSDHRQGANQPQHF
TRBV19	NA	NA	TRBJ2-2	TGTGCCAGTGCACTATCCGGGACAAGGAGCACCGGGGAGCTGTTTTTT	CASALSGTRSTGELFF
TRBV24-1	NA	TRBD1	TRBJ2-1	TGTGCCACCAGTGATCTGGGGACAGGGGGCTATGAGCAGTTCTTC	CATSDLGTGGYEQFF
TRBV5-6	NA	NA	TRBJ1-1	TGTGCCAGCAGCTTGGGCCAGATGAACACTGAAGCTTTCTTT	CASSLGQMNTEAFF
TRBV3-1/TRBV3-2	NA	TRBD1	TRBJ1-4	TGTGCCAGCAGCCAAGGATACGGGGACAGGGAGTATGAAAAACTGTTTTTT	CASSQGYGDREYEKLFF
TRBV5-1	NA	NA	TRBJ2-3	TGCGCCAGCATGGTCGGGTTAGCTAGCACAGATACGCAGTATTTT	CASMVGLASTDTQYF
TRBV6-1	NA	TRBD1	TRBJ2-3	TGTGCCAGCAGTGATCTTCAGGGGGCAGATACGCAGTATTTT	CASSDLQGADTQYF
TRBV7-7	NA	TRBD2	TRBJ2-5	TGTGCTAGCAGCTTTCTAGCGGGGGGTGAAGAGACCCAGTACTTC	CASSFLAGGEETQYF
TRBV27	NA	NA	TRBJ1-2	TGTGCCAGCAGTTTAAGCCCCAGGGAGGGCTATGGCTACACCTTC	CASSLSPREGYGYTF
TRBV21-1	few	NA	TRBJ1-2	TGTGCCAGCAACTGGACAGTGACAGGCTACACCTTC	CASNWTVTGYTF
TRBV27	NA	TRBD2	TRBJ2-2	TGTGCCAGCAGTCCCCCCGGGACTAGCCAGAGCACCGGGGAGCTGTTTTTT	CASSPPGTSQSTGELFF
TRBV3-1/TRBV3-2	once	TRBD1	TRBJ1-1	TGTGCCAGCAGCGACCCGGGACAGGAGGCTTTCTTT	CASSDPGQEAFF
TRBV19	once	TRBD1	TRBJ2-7	TGTGCCAGTAGTATAGGGGACAGGAGCTCCTACGAGCAGTACTTC	CASSIGDRSSYEQYF
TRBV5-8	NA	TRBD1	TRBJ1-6	TGTGCCAGCAGCTTGACGCAGGGGGCGGCTAATAATTCACCCCTCCACTTT	CASSLTQGAANNSPLHF
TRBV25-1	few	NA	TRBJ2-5	TGTGCCAGCAGCCAATACAGGGACCAAGAGACCCAGTACTTC	CASSQYRDQETQYF
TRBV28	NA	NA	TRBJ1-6	TGTGCCAGCACCGACCGTCGGGTCTATAATTCACCCCTCCACTTT	CASTDRRVYNSPLHF
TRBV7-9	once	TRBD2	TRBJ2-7	TGTGCCAGCAGCCTGCCGACTAGCGGCACCTACGAGCAGTACTTC	CASSLPTSGTYEQYF
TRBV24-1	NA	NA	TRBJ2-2	TGTGCCACCAGTGATTTGCCGGCAGAAACGGGACACAACACCGGGGAGCTGTTTTTT	CATSDLPAETGHNTGELFF
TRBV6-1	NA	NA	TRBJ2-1	TGTGCCAGCGGTGATACAGGTGGGACCTACAATGAGCAGTTCTTC	CASGDTGGTYNEQFF
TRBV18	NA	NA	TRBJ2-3	TGTGCCAGCTCACGAGTAGGGCCTACAGGCGGCTCTAGCACAGATACGCAGTATTTT	CASSRVGPTGGSSTDTQYF
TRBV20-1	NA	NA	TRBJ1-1	TGCAGTGCTAGTAGCTTTTGGTCTTCGAACACTGAAGCTTTCTTT	CSASSFWSSNTEAFF
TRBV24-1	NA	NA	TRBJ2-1	TGTGCCACCAGTGGGGATGAGCGGACCTACAATGAGCAGTTCTTC	CATSGDERTYNEQFF
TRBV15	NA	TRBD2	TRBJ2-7	TGTGCCACCAGCGGGACTAGACTCTACGAGCAGTACTTC	CATSGTRLYEQYF
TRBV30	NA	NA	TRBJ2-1	TGTGCCTGGAGTGTTGGGGGGAGCTCCTACAATGAGCAGTTCTTC	CAWSVGGSSYNEQFF
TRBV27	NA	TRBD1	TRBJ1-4	TGTGCCAGCAGTATGACAGGGGTAAAACTGTTTTTT	CASSMTGVKLFF
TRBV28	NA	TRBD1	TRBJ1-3	TGTGCCAGCAGTGCGAGCGGACAGGGGTACGGAAACACCATATATTTT	CASSASGQGYGNTIYF
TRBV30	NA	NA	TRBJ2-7	TGTGCCGGTGGACTACTCTCCTACGAGCAGTACTTC	CAGGLLSYEQYF
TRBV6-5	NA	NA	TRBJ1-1	TGTGCCAGCAGTAGTTATAGGGGCACTGAAGCTTTCTTT	CASSSYRGTEAFF
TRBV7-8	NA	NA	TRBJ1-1	TGTGCCAGCAGCTTCACGGGGACTGAAGCTTTCTTT	CASSFTGTEAFF
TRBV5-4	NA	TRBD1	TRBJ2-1	TGTGCCAGCAGCAACCCTACAGGGGGGTATGAGCAGTTCTTC	CASSNPTGGYEQFF
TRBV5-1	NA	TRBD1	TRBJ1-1	TGCGCCAGCAGCGCGACAGGGGGCATAAGGAACACTGAAGCTTTCTTT	CASSATGGIRNTEAFF
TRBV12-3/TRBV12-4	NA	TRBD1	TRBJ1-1	TGTGCCAGCAGGACAGGGGCTAACACTGAAGCTTTCTTT	CASRTGANTEAFF
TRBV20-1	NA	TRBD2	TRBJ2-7	TGCAGTGCCCGTCGGGAGGGAGTGCAGTACTTC	CSARREGVQYF
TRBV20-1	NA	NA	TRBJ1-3	TGCAGTGCTAGTAAAGGAGCTTTAGCTGGAAACACCATATATTTT	CSASKGALAGNTIYF
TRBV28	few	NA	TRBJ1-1	TGTGCCAGCAGTCCCTCACTAATAGAAGCTTTCTTT	CASSPSLIEAFF
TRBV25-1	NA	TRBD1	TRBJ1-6	TGTGCCAGCAGTGATATGACAGGGCTTAATTCACCCCTCCACTTT	CASSDMTGLNSPLHF
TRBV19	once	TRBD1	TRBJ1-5	TGTGCCAGTAGGAGAGACAGGGTCAATCAGCCCCAGCATTTT	CASRRDRVNQPQHF
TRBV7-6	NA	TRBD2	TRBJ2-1	TGTGCCAGCAGCCGGATACTAGCGGGAAACAGAAACAATGAGCAGTTCTTC	CASSRILAGNRNNEQFF